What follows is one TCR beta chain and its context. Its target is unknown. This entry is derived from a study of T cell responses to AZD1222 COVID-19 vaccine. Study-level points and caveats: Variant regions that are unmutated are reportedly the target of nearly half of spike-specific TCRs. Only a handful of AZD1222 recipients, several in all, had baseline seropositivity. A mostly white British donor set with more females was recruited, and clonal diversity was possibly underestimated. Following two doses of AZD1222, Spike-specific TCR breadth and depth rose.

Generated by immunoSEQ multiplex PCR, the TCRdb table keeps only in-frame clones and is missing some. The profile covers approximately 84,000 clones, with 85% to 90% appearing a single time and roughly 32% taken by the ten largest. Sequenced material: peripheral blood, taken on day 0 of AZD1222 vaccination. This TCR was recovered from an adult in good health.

CDR3 nucleotide sequence: TGTGCCAGCAGCTTATCCGGAGCGAACACCGGGGAGCTGTTTTTT. Translating it yields CASSLSGANTGELFF. This chain links TRBV7-2 with TRBJ2-2; D uncertain. The CDR3 runs 15 residues. Germline V gene sequence: CDR1 SGHTA, CDR2 FQGNSA. Trimming pared 2 bases from V and 0 bases from J, leaving 7 bases between.